Following are 5 T cell receptor beta chains from one sample sequenced in a study of response to subunit inactivated influenza vaccine. TCRdb called the RT-PCR reads again in MiXCR, with one record for every CDR3 protein. This sample has 150,000 to 200,000 distinct CDR3 sequences, with roughly 12% found just once. The sample also formed part of further work on T cells expressing NK-cell markers. That work adds: Libraries used 5'RACE template switching adding universal primer site and UMIs.

The sequencing used CD8+ T cells sorted from PBMCs, collected 11 to 12 days after vaccination. All receptors come from a man between 45 and 60 years old who received an inactivated influenza vaccine.

This clonotype was counted between two and nine times. V usage is TRBV4-3 and J usage is TRBJ2-3, with TRBD2 matching over 10 bases. The CDR3 totals 16 residues. J lost 1 base, V lost 5 bases, and 6 bases had no gene match. Looked up from germline, CDR1 is LGHNA and CDR2 is YSLEER. The CDR3 DNA is TGCGCCAGCAGCAGACATGGGACTAGCGGCACAGATACGCAGTATTTT. Translating it yields CASSRHGTSGTDTQYF.

There are a few counts of this clonotype. This rearrangement joins TRBV14 to TRBJ2-7; no firm D call. Trimming left V 0 bases short and J 3 bases short, with 6 bases between. The CDR3 spans 13 residues. CDR1 and CDR2 (germline): SGHDN, FVKESK. The DNA of the CDR3 is TGTGCCAGCAGCCAAGACCGCATCTACGAGCAGTACTTC. This sequence encodes CASSQDRIYEQYF.

This clonotype has just a few counts. The chain joins TRBV5-1 to TRBJ1-3; possibly TRBD1 for D (6 bases). Deletions cut 7 bases from V and 0 bases from J, with 14 bases between. CDR1 is SGHRS, CDR2 YFSETQ, per germline. The CDR3 consists of 15 residues. DNA for the CDR3: TGCGCCAGCCGGACAGAGTTCAGCTCTGGAAACACCATATATTTT. The encoded protein is CASRTEFSSGNTIYF.

This clonotype was seen more than once but under ten times. The chain uses TRBV11-2 and TRBJ1-2; TRBD1 agrees at 9 bases. Germline V gene lookup returns CDR1 SGHAT and CDR2 FQNNGV. J lost 1 base, V lost 5 bases, and 17 bases had no gene match. The CDR3 has 19 amino acids. The CDR3 spells CASSISTWDRVALNYGYTF. In nucleotides, the CDR3 is TGTGCCAGCAGCATCTCGACCTGGGACAGGGTGGCCCTTAACTATGGCTACACCTTC.

This clonotype was picked up a small number of times. The chain uses TRBV5-5 and TRBJ2-5, with TRBD1 matching over 9 bases. Germline CDR1 reads SGHKS; CDR2 reads YYEKEE (reference sequence). The CDR3 covers 14 residues. Losses at the gene ends were 4 bases for V and 3 bases for J; bases not matched to a gene: 4. CDR3 loop: CASSPQGAKETQYF. The CDR3 DNA sequence: TGTGCCAGCAGCCCACAGGGGGCGAAAGAGACCCAGTACTTC.